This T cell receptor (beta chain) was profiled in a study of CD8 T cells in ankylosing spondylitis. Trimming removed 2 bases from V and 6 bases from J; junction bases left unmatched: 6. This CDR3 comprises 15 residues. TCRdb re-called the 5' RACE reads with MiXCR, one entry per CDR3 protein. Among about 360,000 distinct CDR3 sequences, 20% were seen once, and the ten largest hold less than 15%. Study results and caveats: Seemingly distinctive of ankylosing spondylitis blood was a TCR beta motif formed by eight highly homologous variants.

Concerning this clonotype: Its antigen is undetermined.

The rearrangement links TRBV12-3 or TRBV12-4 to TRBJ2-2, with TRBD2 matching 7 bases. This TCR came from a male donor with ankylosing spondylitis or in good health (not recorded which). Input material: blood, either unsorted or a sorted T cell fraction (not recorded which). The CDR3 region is CASSLFGGLAGELFF. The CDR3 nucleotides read TGTGCCAGCAGTTTATTCGGGGGGTTGGCCGGGGAGCTGTTTTTT.